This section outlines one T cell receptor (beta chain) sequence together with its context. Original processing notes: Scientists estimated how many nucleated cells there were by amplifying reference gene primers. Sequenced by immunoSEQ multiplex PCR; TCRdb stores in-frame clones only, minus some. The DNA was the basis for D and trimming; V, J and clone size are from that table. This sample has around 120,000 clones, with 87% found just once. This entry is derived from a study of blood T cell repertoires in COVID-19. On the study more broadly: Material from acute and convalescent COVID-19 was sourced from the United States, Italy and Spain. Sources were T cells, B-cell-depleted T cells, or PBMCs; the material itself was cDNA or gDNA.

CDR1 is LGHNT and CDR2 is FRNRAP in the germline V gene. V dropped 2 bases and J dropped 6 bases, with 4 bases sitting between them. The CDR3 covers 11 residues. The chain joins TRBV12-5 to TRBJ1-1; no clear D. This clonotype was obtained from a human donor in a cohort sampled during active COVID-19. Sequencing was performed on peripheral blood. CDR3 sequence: CASGLTPEAFF. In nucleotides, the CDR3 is TGTGCTAGTGGTTTGACACCTGAAGCTTTCTTT.